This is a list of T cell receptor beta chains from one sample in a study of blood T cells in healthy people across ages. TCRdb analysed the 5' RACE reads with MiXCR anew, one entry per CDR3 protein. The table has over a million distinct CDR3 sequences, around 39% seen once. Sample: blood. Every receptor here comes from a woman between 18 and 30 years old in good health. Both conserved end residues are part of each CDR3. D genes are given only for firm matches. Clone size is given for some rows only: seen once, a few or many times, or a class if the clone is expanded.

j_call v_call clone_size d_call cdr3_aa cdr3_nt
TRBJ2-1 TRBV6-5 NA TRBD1 CASSYETGGRYNEQFF TGTGCCAGCAGTTACGAGACAGGGGGCCGATACAATGAGCAGTTCTTC
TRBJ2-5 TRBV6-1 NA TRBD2 CASSGASGQETQYF TGTGCCAGCAGTGGTGCTAGCGGCCAAGAGACCCAGTACTTC
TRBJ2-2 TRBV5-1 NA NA CAIRLANTGEMFF TGCGCCATCCGGCTGGCGAACACCGGGGAGATGTTTTTT
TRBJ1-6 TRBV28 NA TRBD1 CASSPRTGGRSPLHF TGTGCCAGCAGTCCCAGGACAGGGGGCCGCTCACCCCTCCACTTT
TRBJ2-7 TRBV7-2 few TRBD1 CASSARQGDRSQYF TGTGCCAGCAGCGCTAGACAGGGGGATAGAAGTCAGTACTTC
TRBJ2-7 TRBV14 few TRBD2 CASSQETSGPYF TGTGCCAGCAGCCAGGAGACTAGCGGACCGTACTTC
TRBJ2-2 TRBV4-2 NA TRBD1 CASSQEETGWTGELFF TGTGCCAGCAGCCAAGAAGAGACAGGGTGGACCGGGGAGCTGTTTTTT
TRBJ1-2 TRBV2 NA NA CASSAMRGYYGYTF TGTGCCAGCAGTGCAATGAGGGGTTACTATGGCTACACCTTC
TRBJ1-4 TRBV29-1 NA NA CSAVGGTNEKLFF TGCAGCGCGGTCGGGGGAACTAATGAAAAACTGTTTTTT
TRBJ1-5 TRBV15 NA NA CATSRAATRVSNQPQHF TGTGCCACCAGCAGAGCCGCGACCAGGGTCAGCAATCAGCCCCAGCATTTT
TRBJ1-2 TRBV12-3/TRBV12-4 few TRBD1 CASTPDRAHYGYTF TGTGCCAGCACCCCAGACAGGGCCCACTATGGCTACACCTTC
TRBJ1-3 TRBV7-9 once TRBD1 CASSDRGNAIYF TGTGCCAGCAGCGACAGGGGAAACGCCATATATTTT
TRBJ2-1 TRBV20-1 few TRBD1 CSARARDRAYNEQFF TGCAGTGCTAGAGCCCGGGACAGGGCTTACAATGAGCAGTTCTTC